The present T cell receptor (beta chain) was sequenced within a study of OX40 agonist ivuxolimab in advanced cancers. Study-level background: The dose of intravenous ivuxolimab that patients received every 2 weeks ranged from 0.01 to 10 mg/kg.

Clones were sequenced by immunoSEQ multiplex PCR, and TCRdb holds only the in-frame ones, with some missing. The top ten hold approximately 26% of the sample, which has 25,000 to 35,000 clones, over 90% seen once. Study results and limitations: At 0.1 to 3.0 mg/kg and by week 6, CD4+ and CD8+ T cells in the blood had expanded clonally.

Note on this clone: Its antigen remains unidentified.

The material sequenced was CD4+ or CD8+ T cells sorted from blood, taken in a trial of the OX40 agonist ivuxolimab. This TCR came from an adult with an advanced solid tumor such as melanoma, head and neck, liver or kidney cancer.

The chain's CDR3 is CASSVRGGTDTQYF. The CDR3 DNA reads as TGTGCCAGCAGCGTGCGAGGGGGAACAGATACGCAGTATTTT. The rearrangement joins TRBV9 to TRBJ2-3, with D perhaps TRBD1 (6 bases). V dropped 2 bases and J dropped 3 bases, with 10 bases sitting between them. The germline CDR1 and CDR2 sequences are SGDLS and YYNGEE. The CDR3 runs 14 residues.